The next 11 T cell receptor beta chains were all read from a single sample in a study of blood T cell repertoires in COVID-19. This table comes from immunoSEQ multiplex PCR, and its TCRdb copy is limited to in-frame clones, with some not included. The sample includes 150,000 to 200,000 clones, 75% to 90% of them seen just once. Material: peripheral blood. These receptors were taken from a man between 60 and 75 years old with acute or convalescent COVID-19.

The chain links TRBV15 to TRBJ2-7; unclear D gene. The CDR3 has 12 amino acids. Trimming shortened V by 1 base and J by 5 bases, and 6 bases separated the two germline ends. Germline lookup yields CDR1 LNHNV and CDR2 YYDKDF (reference sequence). The CDR3 coding sequence is TGTGCCACCAGCAGAGTTATAGACGAGCAGTACTTC. This gives the protein CATSRVIDEQYF. The entire variable domain, with the rest obtained from reference TRBV15 and TRBJ2-7, is as follows: DAMVIQNPRYQVTQFGKPVTLSCSQTLNHNVMYWYQQKSSQAPKLLFHYYDKDFNNEADTPDNFQSRRPNTSFCFLDIRSPGLGDTAMYLCATSRVIDEQYFGPGTRLTVT.

This clone was found many times. The J gene is TRBJ2-7, the V gene TRBV4-1; the match to TRBD2 covers 9 bases. Looked up from germline, CDR1 is MGHRA and CDR2 is YSYEKL. The V gene end was trimmed by 6 bases and the J gene end by 6 bases; junction bases not matched to a gene: 6. This CDR3 comprises 13 residues. The DNA of the CDR3 is TGCGCCAGCAGTCGCGCGGGGGGGAGCGAGCAGTACTTC. It codes for CASSRAGGSEQYF.

This clone was seen once. The chain employs TRBV19 and TRBJ2-3; possible D gene TRBD2, 7 bases. Trimming took 4 bases from V and 2 from J, leaving 10 bases between them. The CDR3 extends over 14 amino acids. Germline V lookup: CDR1 LNHDA, CDR2 SQIVND (reference sequence). The CDR3 sequence is CASSRGGYTDTQYF. The CDR3 bases are TGTGCCAGTAGTAGGGGGGGCTACACAGATACGCAGTATTTT.

This clone was counted at least ten times. The chain joins TRBV27 to TRBJ2-7, with a weak D call TRBD1 (6 bases). The CDR3 loop spans 15 amino acids. Germline CDR1 MNHEY, CDR2 SMNVEV (reference sequence). V dropped 5 bases and J dropped 1 base, with 15 bases sitting between them. The DNA of the CDR3 is TGTGCCAGCAGTCAGGACCCTGGACAGTCCTACGAGCAGTACTTC. Residues: CASSQDPGQSYEQYF.

The rearrangement joins TRBV19 to TRBJ2-7, with D tentatively TRBD1 or TRBD2 (6 bases each). V was shortened by 5 bases and J by 3 bases, with 14 bases between the two germline ends. The CDR3 has 14 amino acids. Germline-derived CDR1 and CDR2 are LNHDA and SQIVND (reference sequence). The CDR3 is CASSLGGRDYEQYF. The CDR3 coding sequence is TGTGCCAGTAGTTTAGGGGGGCGAGACTACGAGCAGTACTTC.

This clone showed up just a few times. The chain carries TRBV4-2 and TRBJ2-5; 8 nucleotides align to TRBD1. The CDR3 has 20 amino acids. Germline trimming cut 3 bases from V and 2 bases from J; bases unmatched to any gene: 20. Germline-derived CDR1 and CDR2 are LGHNA and YNFKEQ. The CDR3 loop reads CASSHLAQGARAPIQETQYF. CDR3 nucleotides: TGTGCCAGCAGCCACCTGGCCCAGGGGGCGCGAGCTCCCATACAAGAGACCCAGTACTTC.

This chain joins TRBV24-1 and TRBJ2-5, with D possibly matching TRBD1 (5 bases). The CDR3 has 13 residues. Trimming left V 10 bases short and J 0 bases short, with 11 bases between. Germline-derived CDR1 and CDR2 are KGHDR and SFDVKD. CDR3 nucleotides: TGTGCCACTAGCAGGACATACCAAGAGACCCAGTACTTC. It encodes CATSRTYQETQYF.

The CDR3 DNA is TGCGCCAGCAGCTTGGGGGACAGCGCGGCCAAAAACATTCAGTACTTC. This encodes CASSLGDSAAKNIQYF. The chain joins TRBV5-1 to TRBJ2-4; 7 positions agree with TRBD1. Germline V CDR1 and CDR2: SGHRS, YFSETQ. The length of the CDR3 is 16 residues. Trimming cost V 0 bases and J 1 base; bases outside gene matches: 4.

The genes are TRBV14 and TRBJ2-3; TRBD2 is a possible D gene (5 bases). Germline CDR1 reads SGHDN; CDR2 reads FVKESK. The CDR3 extends over 14 amino acids. V gave up 4 bases and J gave up 6 bases, with 14 bases separating them. Written as DNA, the CDR3 is TGTGCCAGCAGCCCCATGACCGGCGGGGATACGCAGTATTTT. Amino acids: CASSPMTGGDTQYF.

The V gene is TRBV2, the J gene TRBJ1-5, with a possible D match to TRBD1 (5 bases). CDR3 size: 13 residues. Deletions cut 7 bases from V and 5 bases from J, with 12 bases between. Germline CDR1 and CDR2: SNHLY and FYNNEI. This chain's CDR3 is CASTTAEYQPQHF. The CDR3 region has the DNA TGTGCCAGCACGACAGCTGAATATCAGCCCCAGCATTTT.

The chain links TRBV7-9 to TRBJ1-2, with a tentative D call TRBD1 (5 bases). Germline V gene sequence: CDR1 SEHNR, CDR2 FQNEAQ (reference sequence). This CDR3 is built from 15 residues. V was cut by 1 base and J by 4 bases, with 13 bases left in between. The CDR3 loop is CASSLVSRQSYGYTF. In DNA form, the CDR3 reads TGTGCCAGCAGCTTAGTGAGTCGACAGAGCTATGGCTACACCTTC.